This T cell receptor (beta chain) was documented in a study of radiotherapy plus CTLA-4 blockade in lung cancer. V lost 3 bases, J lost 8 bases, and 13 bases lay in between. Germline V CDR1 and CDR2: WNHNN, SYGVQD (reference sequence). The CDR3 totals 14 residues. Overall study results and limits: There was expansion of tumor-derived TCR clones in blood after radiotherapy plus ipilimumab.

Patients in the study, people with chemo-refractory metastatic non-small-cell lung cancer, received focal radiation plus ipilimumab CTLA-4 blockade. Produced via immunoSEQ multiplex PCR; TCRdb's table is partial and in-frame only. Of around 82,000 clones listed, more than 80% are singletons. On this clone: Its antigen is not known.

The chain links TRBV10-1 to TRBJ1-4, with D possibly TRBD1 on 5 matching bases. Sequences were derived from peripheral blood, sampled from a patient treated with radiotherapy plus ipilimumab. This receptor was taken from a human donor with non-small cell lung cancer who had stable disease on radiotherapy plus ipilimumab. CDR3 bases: TGCGCCAGCAGTGAAGGAGGGGTGAAGGAAAAACTGTTTTTT. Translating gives CASSEGGVKEKLFF.